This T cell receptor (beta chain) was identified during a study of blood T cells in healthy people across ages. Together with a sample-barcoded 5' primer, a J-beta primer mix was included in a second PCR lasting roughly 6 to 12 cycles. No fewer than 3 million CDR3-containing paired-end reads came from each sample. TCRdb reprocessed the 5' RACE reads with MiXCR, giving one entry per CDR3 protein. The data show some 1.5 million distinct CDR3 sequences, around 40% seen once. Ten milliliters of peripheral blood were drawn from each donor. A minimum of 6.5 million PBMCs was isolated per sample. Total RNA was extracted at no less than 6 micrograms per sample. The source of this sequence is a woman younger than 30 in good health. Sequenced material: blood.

The CDR3 loop is CASSPGIADIQYF. CDR3 sequence (DNA): TGTGCCAGCAGCCCCGGGATCGCCGACATTCAGTACTTC. The chain carries TRBV5-4 and TRBJ2-4; D perhaps matches TRBD2 (5 bases). CDR1 is SGHNT, CDR2 YYREEE, per germline (reference sequence). V gave up 4 bases and J gave up 8 bases, with 13 bases separating them. The CDR3 is made up of 13 amino acids.